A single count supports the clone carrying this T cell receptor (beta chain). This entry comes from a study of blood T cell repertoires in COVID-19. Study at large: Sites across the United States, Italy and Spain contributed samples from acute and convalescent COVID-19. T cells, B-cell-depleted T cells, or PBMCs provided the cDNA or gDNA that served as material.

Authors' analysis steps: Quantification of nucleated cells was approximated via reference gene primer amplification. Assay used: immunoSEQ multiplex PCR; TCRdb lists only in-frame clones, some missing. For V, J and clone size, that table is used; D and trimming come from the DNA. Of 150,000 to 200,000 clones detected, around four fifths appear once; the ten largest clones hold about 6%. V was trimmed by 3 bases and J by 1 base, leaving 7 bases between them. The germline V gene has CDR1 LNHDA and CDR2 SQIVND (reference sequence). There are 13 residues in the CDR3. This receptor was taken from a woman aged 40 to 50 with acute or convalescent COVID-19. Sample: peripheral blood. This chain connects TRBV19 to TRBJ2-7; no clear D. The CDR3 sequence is CASSISVSYEQYF. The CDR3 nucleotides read TGTGCCAGTAGTATCTCTGTTTCCTACGAGCAGTACTTC.